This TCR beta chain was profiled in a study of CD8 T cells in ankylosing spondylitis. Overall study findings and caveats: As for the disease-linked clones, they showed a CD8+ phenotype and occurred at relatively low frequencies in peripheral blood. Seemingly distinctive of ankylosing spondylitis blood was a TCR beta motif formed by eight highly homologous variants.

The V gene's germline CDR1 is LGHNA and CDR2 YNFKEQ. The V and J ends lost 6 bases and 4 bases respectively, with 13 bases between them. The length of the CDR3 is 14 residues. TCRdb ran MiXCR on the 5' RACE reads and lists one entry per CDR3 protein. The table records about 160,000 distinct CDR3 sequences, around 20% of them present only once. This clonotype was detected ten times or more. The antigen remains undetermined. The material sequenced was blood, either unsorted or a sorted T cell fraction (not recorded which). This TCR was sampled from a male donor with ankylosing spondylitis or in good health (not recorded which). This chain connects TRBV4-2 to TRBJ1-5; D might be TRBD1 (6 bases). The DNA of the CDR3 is TGTGCCAGCAGACAGGGAGGAGGGAATCAGCCCCAGCATTTT. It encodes CASRQGGGNQPQHF.